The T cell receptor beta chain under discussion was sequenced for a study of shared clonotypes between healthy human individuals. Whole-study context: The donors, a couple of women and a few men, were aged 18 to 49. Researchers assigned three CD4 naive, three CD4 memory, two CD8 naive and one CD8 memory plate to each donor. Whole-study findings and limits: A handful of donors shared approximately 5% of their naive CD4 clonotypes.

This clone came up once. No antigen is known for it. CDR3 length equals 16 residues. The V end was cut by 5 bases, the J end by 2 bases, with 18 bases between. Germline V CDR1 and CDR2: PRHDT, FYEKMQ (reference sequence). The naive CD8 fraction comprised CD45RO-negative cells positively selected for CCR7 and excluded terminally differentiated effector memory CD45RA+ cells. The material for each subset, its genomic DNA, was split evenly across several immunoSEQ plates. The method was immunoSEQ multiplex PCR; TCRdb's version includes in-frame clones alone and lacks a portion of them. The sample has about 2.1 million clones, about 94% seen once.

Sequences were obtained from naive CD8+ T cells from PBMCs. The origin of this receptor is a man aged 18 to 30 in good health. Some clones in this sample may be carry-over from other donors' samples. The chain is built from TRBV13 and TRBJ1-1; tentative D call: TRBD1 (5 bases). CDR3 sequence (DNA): TGTGCCAGCAGCCCCATGGGGCGGGGTACTAACACTGAAGCTTTCTTT. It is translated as CASSPMGRGTNTEAFF.